This T cell receptor beta chain was recovered during a study of CD8+ T cells in alopecia areata. RNA, once extracted, was reverse transcribed into cDNA for use as the sequencing template. Produced via immunoSEQ multiplex PCR; TCRdb's table is partial and in-frame only. Of some 150,000 clones listed, about 50% were seen once; the top ten hold approximately 20%. Concerning this clone: Its target is not known.

Both peripheral blood and punch biopsies of lesional scalp skin were obtained from patients who had alopecia areata. Study-wide findings and caveats: For lesional scalp, especially alopecia totalis/universalis, clonality was higher than in normal scalp. TCR sharing across patients was less clear than in mice, possibly HLA-related.

The TCR comes from a human donor with alopecia areata. The source material was CD8+ T cells sorted from blood, sampled at week 0.

This CDR3 is CASSQDLNTDTQYF. CDR3 nucleotides: TGCGCCAGCAGCCAAGACCTAAACACAGATACGCAGTATTTT. The chain recombines TRBV4-3 with TRBJ2-3; no clear D. The CDR3 is 14 amino acids. Trimming shortened V by 0 bases and J by 2 bases, and 6 bases separated the two germline ends. Germline V gives CDR1 LGHNA, CDR2 YSLEER.